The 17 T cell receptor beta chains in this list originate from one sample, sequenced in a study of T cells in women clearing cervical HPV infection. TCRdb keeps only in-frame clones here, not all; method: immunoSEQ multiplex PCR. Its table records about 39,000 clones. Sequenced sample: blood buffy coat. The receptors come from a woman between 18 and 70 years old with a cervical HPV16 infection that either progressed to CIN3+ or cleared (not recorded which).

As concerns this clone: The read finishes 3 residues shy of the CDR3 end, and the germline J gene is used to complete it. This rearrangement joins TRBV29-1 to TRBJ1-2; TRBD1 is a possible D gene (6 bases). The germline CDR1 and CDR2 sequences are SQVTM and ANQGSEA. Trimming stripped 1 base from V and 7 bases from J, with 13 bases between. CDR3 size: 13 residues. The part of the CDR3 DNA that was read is TGCAGCGTTGAAGGCAGGGGTGCGGGTGGC. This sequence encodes CSVEGRGAGG. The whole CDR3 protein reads CSVEGRGAGGYTF.

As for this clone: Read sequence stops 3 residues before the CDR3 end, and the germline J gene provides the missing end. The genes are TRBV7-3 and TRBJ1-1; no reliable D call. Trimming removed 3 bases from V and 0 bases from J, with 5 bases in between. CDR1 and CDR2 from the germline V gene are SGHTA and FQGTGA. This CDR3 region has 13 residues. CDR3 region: CASSFTVNTEAFF. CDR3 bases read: TGTGCCAGCAGCTTTACAGTGAACACTGAA.

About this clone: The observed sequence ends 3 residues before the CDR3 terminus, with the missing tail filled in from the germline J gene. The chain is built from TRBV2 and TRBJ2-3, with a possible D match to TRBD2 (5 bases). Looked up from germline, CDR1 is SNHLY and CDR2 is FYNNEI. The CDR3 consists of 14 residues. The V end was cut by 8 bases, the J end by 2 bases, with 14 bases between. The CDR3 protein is CASSGLPSTDTQYF. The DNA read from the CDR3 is TGTGCCAGCTCCGGACTGCCCTCCACAGATACG.

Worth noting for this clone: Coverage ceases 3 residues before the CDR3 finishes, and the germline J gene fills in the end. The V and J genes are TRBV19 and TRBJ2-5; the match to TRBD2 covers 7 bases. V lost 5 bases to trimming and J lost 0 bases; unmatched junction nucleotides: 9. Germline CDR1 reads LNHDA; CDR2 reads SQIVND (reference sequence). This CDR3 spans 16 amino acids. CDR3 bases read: TGTGCCAGTAGTTCATGGGCAGCGGGGAACCAAGAGACC. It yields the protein CASSSWAAGNQET. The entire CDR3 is CASSSWAAGNQETQYF.

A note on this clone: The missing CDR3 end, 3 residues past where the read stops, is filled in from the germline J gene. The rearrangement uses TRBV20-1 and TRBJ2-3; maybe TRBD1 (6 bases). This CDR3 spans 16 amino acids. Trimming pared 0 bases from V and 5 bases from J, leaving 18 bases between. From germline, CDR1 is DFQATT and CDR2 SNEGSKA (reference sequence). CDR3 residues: CSARDLSQGWGDTQYF. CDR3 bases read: TGCAGTGCTAGAGATTTAAGCCAGGGGTGGGGAGATACG.

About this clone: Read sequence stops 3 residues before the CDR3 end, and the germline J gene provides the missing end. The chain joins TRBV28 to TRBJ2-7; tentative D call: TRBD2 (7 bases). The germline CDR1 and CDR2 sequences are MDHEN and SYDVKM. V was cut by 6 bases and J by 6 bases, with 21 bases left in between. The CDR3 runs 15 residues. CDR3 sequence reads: CASRGSGGEGGEQYF. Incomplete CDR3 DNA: TGTGCCAGCAGAGGCTCGGGGGGCGAAGGTGGCGAG.

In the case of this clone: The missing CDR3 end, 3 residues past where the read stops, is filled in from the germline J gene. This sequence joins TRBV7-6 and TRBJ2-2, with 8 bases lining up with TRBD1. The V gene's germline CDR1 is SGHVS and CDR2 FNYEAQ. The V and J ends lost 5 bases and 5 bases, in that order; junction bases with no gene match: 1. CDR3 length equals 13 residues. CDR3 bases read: TGTGCCAGCAGCCAGGGGGCTACCGGGGAG. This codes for CASSQGATGE. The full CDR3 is CASSQGATGELFF.

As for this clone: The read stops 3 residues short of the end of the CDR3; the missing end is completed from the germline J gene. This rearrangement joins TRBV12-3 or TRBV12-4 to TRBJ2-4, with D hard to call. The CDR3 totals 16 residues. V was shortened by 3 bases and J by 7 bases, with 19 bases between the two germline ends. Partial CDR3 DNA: TGTGCCAGCAGTTTTCGGGTCGCCGACCGGCCCAACATT. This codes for CASSFRVADRPNI. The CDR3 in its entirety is CASSFRVADRPNIQYF.

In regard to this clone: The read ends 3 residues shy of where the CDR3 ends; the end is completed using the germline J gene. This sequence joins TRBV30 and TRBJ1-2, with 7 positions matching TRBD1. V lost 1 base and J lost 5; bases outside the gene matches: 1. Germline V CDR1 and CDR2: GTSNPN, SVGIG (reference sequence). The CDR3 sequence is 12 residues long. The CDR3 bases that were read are TGTGCCTGGAGTGGGACAGGTTATGGC. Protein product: CAWSGTGYG. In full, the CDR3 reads CAWSGTGYGYTF. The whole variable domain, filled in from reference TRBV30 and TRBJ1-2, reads SQTIHQWPATLVQPVGSPLSLECTVEGTSNPNLYWYRQAAGRGLQLLFYSVGIGQISSEVPQNLSASRPQDRQFILSSKKLLLSDSGFYLCAWSGTGYGYTFGSGTRLTVV.

The CDR3 sequence: CASSSYSDGYTF. The CDR3 DNA, read in part, is TGTGCCAGCAGCTCGTATTCAGATGGC. This chain links TRBV7-9 with TRBJ1-2; D is unresolved. The read ends 3 residues before the CDR3 terminus; that terminus is restored from the germline J gene. Germline V gives CDR1 SEHNR, CDR2 FQNEAQ (reference sequence). This CDR3 spans 12 amino acids. Trimming shortened V by 4 bases and J by 6 bases, and 9 bases separated the two germline ends.

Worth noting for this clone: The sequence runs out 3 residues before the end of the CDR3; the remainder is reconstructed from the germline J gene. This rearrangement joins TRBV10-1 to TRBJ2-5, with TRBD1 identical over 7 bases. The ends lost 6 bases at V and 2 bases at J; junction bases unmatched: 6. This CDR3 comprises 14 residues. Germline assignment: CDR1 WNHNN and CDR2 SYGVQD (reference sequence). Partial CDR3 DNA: TGCGCCAGCAGGACAGGGCCCACGCAAGAGACC. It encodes CASRTGPTQET. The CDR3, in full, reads CASRTGPTQETQYF.

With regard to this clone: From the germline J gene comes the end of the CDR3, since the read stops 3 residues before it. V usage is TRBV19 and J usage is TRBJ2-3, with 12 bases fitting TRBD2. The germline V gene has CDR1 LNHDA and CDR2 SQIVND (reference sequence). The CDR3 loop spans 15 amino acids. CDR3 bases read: TGTGCCAGTAGTATCTCTAGCGGGAGGGCGGAGACG. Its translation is CASSISSGRAET. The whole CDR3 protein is CASSISSGRAETQYF.

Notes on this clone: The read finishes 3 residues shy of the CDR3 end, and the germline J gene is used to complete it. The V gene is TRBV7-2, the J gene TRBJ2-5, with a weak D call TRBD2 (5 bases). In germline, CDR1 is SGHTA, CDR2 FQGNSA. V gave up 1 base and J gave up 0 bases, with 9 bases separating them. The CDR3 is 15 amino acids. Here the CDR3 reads CASSLGSANQETQYF. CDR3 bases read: TGTGCCAGCAGCTTAGGTAGCGCCAACCAAGAGACC.

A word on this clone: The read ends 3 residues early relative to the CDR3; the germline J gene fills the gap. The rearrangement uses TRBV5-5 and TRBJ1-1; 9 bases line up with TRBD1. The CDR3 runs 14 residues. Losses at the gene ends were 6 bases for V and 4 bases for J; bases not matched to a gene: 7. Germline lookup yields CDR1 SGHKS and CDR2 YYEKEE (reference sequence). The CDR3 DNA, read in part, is TGTGCCAGCACCCCCGGGACAGGGCCCACTGAA. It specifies CASTPGTGPTE. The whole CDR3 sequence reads CASTPGTGPTEAFF.

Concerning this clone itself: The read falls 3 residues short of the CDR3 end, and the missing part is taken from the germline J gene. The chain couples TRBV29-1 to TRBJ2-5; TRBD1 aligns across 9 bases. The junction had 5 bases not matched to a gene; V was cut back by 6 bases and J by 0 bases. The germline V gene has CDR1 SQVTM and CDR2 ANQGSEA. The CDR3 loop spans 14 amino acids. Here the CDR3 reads CSVLGTGYQETQYF. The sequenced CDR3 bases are TGCAGCGTATTGGGGACAGGGTACCAAGAGACC.

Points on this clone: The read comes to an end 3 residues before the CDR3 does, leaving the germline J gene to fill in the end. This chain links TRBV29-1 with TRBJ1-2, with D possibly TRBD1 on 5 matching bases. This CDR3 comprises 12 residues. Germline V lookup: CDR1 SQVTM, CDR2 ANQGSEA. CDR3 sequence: CSVGKGQHGYTF. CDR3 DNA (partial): TGCAGCGTGGGTAAGGGGCAACACGGC.

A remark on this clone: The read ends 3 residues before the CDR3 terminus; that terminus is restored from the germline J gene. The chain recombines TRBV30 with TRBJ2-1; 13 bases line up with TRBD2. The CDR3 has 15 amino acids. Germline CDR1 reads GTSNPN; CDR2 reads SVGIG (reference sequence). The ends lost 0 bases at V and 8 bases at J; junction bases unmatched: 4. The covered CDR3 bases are TGTGCCTGGAGTGTACGCGGACTAGCGGGAGATGAG. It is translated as CAWSVRGLAGDE. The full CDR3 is CAWSVRGLAGDEQFF.